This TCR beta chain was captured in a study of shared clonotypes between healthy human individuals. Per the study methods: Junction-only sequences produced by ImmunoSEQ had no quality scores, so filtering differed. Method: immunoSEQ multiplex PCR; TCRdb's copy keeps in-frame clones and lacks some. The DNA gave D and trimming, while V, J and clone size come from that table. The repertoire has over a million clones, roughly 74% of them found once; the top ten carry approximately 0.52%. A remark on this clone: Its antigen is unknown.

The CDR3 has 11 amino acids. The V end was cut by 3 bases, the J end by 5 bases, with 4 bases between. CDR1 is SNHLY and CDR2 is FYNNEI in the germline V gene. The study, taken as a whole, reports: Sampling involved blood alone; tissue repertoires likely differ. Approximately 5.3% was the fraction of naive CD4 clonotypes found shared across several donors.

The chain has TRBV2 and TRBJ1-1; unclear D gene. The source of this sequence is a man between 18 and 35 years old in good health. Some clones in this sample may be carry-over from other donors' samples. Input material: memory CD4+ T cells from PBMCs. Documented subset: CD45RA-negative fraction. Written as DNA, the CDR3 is TGTGCCAGCAGTGAGTCTACTGAAGCTTTCTTT. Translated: CASSESTEAFF.